One T cell receptor (beta chain) is described in this entry. In the study's own analysis: Estimated nucleated cell counts came from reference gene primer amplification. Using immunoSEQ multiplex PCR, the repertoire was profiled, and TCRdb retains in-frame clones only, with some absent. V and J calls and clone size are given by that table; D and trimming were obtained from the DNA. Here the sample spans 250,000 to 300,000 clones, 75% to 95% being singletons. The CDR3 is 14 residues long. CDR1 is KGHSH and CDR2 is LQKENI in the germline V gene. V lost 5 bases and J lost 5; bases outside the gene matches: 2. The record originates from a study of blood T cell repertoires in COVID-19. Study context: COVID-19 samples collected from the United States, Italy and Spain covered acute and convalescent phases.

Enrolled through a virtual design, the participants were between 18 and 89 years of age and came from 24 US areas. Clinical history reported by participants formed the basis on which cohorts were assigned. The gene calls are TRBV18 and TRBJ2-1, with 11 positions matching TRBD1. The receptor was derived from a woman in her twenties or thirties who had recovered from COVID-19. The sample was PBMCs or T cells enriched from blood (not recorded which). CDR3 loop: CASSEGQGDNEQFF. The CDR3 bases are TGTGCCAGCTCAGAGGGACAGGGGGACAATGAGCAGTTCTTC.